Listed below are T cell receptor beta chains from one sample, sequenced in a study of patients and donors after allogeneic stem cell transplantation. Via MiXCR, TCRdb re-called the RT-PCR reads, giving one row per CDR3 protein. Of 15,000 to 20,000 distinct CDR3 sequences listed, around a quarter are singletons. The specimen sequenced was blood, either unsorted or a sorted T cell fraction (not recorded which). Receptors were obtained from a human donor who was either an allogeneic HSCT recipient or a stem cell or donor lymphocyte infusion donor (not recorded which). It is not recorded whose cells these are; they may come from a transplant donor. Each CDR3 is given with its conserved first and last residue. The D gene is left open where the match is weak. Clone sizes are given selectively: once, few, many, or a class where the clone is expanded.

TGTGCCAGCAGTCCACTTGGGGAAAAACTGTTTTTT | CASSPLGEKLFF | TRBJ1-4 | NA | TRBV12-3/TRBV12-4 | few
TGTGCCAGTAGTATGCGGGGTATTGAAGCTTTCTTT | CASSMRGIEAFF | TRBJ1-1 | NA | TRBV19 | few
TGTGCCAGCAGTTGGGGGCTTGGTTCACCCCTCCACTTT | CASSWGLGSPLHF | TRBJ1-6 | NA | TRBV6-6 | NA
TGTGCCACCAGCAGAGGAAATCAGCCCCAGCATTTT | CATSRGNQPQHF | TRBJ1-5 | NA | TRBV15 | NA
TGTGCCAGCAGCTTAAGTAGCGCACGCTCTTTTAACTATGGCTACACCTTC | CASSLSSARSFNYGYTF | TRBJ1-2 | NA | TRBV11-2 | NA
TGTGCCATCAGGGTCGACAGGGAGAGTGGCTACACCTTC | CAIRVDRESGYTF | TRBJ1-2 | TRBD1 | TRBV10-3 | NA
TGTGCCAGCAGCCCGGACGGTCATCAGCCCCAGCATTTT | CASSPDGHQPQHF | TRBJ1-5 | NA | TRBV3-1 | many
TGTGCCAGCAGCCTTTATAGCAATCAGCCCCAGCATTTT | CASSLYSNQPQHF | TRBJ1-5 | NA | TRBV14 | NA
TGTGCCAGCAGTTCCGGTCCCTCAAACGAGCAGTACTTC | CASSSGPSNEQYF | TRBJ2-7 | NA | TRBV13 | NA
TGTGCCAGCAGCTTAGGACGGACAGGGGCCGGCTACACCTTC | CASSLGRTGAGYTF | TRBJ1-2 | TRBD1 | TRBV7-9 | NA
TGTGCCAGTAGGGAGGGGTACTCTCATCAGCCCCAGCATTTT | CASREGYSHQPQHF | TRBJ1-5 | NA | TRBV19 | few
TGTGCCAGCAGTTACCGCGACAGGGGGCTTAACTATGGCTACACCTTC | CASSYRDRGLNYGYTF | TRBJ1-2 | TRBD1 | TRBV6-6 | many
TGTGCCAGCAACATTTTTCCTTTTATACTCTCAACCCCAGGCACTGAAGCTTTCTTT | CASNIFPFILSTPGTEAFF | TRBJ1-1 | NA | TRBV6-2/TRBV6-3 | NA
TGCGCCAGCAGCTTGGAGAGAAGCAGGGCATGGGACACTGAAGCTTTCTTT | CASSLERSRAWDTEAFF | TRBJ1-1 | NA | TRBV5-1 | few
TGTGCCAGCAGCTTAGAACAGGCCAGCTCCTATAATTCACCCCTCCACTTT | CASSLEQASSYNSPLHF | TRBJ1-6 | NA | TRBV7-6 | few
TGTGCCAGCAGTTTAGATGGCAACTATGGCTACACCTTC | CASSLDGNYGYTF | TRBJ1-2 | NA | TRBV28 | NA
TGTGCCAGCAGCCCGATCGGGGAAGCTTTCTTT | CASSPIGEAFF | TRBJ1-1 | NA | TRBV7-9 | few
TGTGCCAGCAGCTTAAGGGGACAGGGGGCATCGAACACTGAAGCTTTCTTT | CASSLRGQGASNTEAFF | TRBJ1-1 | TRBD1 | TRBV11-2 | few
TGTGCCAGCAGCCGACTCTACGAGCAGTACTTC | CASSRLYEQYF | TRBJ2-7 | NA | TRBV3-1 | few
TGTGCCATCAGCCCGGACCTTCAAAGCTATGGCTACACCTTC | CAISPDLQSYGYTF | TRBJ1-2 | NA | TRBV10-3 | NA
TGCGCCAGCAGCCAAGAAGCGCGAGGCTATGGCTACACCTTC | CASSQEARGYGYTF | TRBJ1-2 | NA | TRBV4-3 | NA
TGTGCCAGCAGCCCGAGGGGGCTGCAAAATTCACCCCTCCACTTT | CASSPRGLQNSPLHF | TRBJ1-6 | TRBD1 | TRBV7-9 | few
TGTGCCAGCAGCCTAGCGGGCCGCCAGGGGGAGACCCAGTACTTC | CASSLAGRQGETQYF | TRBJ2-5 | TRBD2 | TRBV9 | NA
TGTGCCAGCAGATTCCGCCCAAGGTGGGACACTGAAGCTTTCTTT | CASRFRPRWDTEAFF | TRBJ1-1 | NA | TRBV28 | few
TGCGCCAGCAGTGACTCGGGACGGGGGGGCATACGGTACTTC | CASSDSGRGGIRYF | TRBJ2-5 | TRBD2 | TRBV10-2 | many
TGCGCCAGCAGCTTGACAGGTTTTCTAGGCGAGCAGTACTTC | CASSLTGFLGEQYF | TRBJ2-7 | NA | TRBV5-1 | NA
TGTGCCATCGCCAATTCGGACAGGCCATACAATGAGCAGTTCTTC | CAIANSDRPYNEQFF | TRBJ2-1 | TRBD1 | TRBV10-3 | NA
TGTGCCAGCAGCCTCCCCCCGGGACAGGGAAACACCGGGGAGCTGTTTTTT | CASSLPPGQGNTGELFF | TRBJ2-2 | TRBD1 | TRBV6-5 | NA
TGTGCCAGTAGCGGGGGGGCGTTGTACACAGATACGCAGTATTTT | CASSGGALYTDTQYF | TRBJ2-3 | TRBD2 | TRBV27 | many
TGTGCCACCAGTGATTCGGTACAGGGAGCTGAAAAACTGTTTTTT | CATSDSVQGAEKLFF | TRBJ1-4 | NA | TRBV24-1 | few
TGTGCCAGCAGCCCCGGAGTAAATCTTCAGTATGAGCAGTTCTTC | CASSPGVNLQYEQFF | TRBJ2-1 | NA | TRBV9 | NA
TGTGCCAGCAGCAGGACAGTGCCCCAAATGAACACTGAAGCTTTCTTT | CASSRTVPQMNTEAFF | TRBJ1-1 | NA | TRBV27 | NA
TGTGCCGCCGGGACAGGGGACTATGGCTACACCTTC | CAAGTGDYGYTF | TRBJ1-2 | TRBD1 | TRBV28 | few
TGTGCCAGCAGCTCAACCAGCACGGGCCAAGCCTACGAGCAGTACTTC | CASSSTSTGQAYEQYF | TRBJ2-7 | NA | TRBV7-9 | NA
TGTGCCAGCAGTGTCGCCGGGACAGCCAATTCACCCCTCCACTTT | CASSVAGTANSPLHF | TRBJ1-6 | TRBD1 | TRBV6-4 | NA
TGCAGCGTTCAAGTGCCTAACTATGGCTACACCTTC | CSVQVPNYGYTF | TRBJ1-2 | NA | TRBV29-1 | NA
TGTGCCGGCAGCTTTAGCGGGAACACAGATACGCAGTATTTT | CAGSFSGNTDTQYF | TRBJ2-3 | TRBD2 | TRBV7-2 | NA
TGCGCCAGCAGCCAAGATGCGGCAGGCGCTGGCTACACCTTC | CASSQDAAGAGYTF | TRBJ1-2 | NA | TRBV4-1 | NA
TGCGCCAGCAGCTTGGGGACATCAGGACAGCCCCAGCATTTT | CASSLGTSGQPQHF | TRBJ1-5 | NA | TRBV5-1 | NA
TGTGCCAGCTCACCCCAGATGCGGGGGGATAGAAATTCACCCCTCCACTTT | CASSPQMRGDRNSPLHF | TRBJ1-6 | NA | TRBV18 | few
TGTGCCAGCAGTTACCCCAGGTTTCGCACTGAAGCTTTCTTT | CASSYPRFRTEAFF | TRBJ1-1 | NA | TRBV6-2/TRBV6-3 | NA
TGTGCCAGCAGCTTGAACAGGGGAGTAACTGGAAACACCATATATTTT | CASSLNRGVTGNTIYF | TRBJ1-3 | TRBD1 | TRBV5-6 | many